The entry that follows covers one T cell receptor (beta chain) sequence. Repertoires were generated with immunoSEQ multiplex PCR, while TCRdb's copy carries only in-frame clones and drops some. The sample records about 140,000 clones, approximately 88% being singletons. This record belongs to a study of blood T cell repertoires in COVID-19. Germline V CDR1 and CDR2: MNHEY, SVGAGI. CDR3 length: 15 residues. The sample consisted of peripheral blood. The chain combines TRBV6-5 with TRBJ2-3; TRBD2 aligns across 9 bases. The clonotype originates from a human donor in a cohort sampled during active COVID-19. Here the CDR3 DNA reads TGTGCAACCTATAGGGGTAGCGGGGGAACAGATACGCAGTATTTT. Protein: CATYRGSGGTDTQYF.